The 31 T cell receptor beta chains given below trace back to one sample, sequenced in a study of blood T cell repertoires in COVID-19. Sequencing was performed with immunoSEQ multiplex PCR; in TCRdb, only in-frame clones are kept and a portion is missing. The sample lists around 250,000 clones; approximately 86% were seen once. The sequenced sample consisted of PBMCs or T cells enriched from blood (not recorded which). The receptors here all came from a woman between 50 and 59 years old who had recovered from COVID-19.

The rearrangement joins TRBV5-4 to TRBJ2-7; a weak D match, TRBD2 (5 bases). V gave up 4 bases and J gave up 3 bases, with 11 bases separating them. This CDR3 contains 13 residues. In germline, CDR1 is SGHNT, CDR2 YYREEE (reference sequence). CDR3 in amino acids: CASSNSRDYEQYF. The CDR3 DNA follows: TGTGCCAGCAGCAATTCCCGGGACTACGAGCAGTACTTC.

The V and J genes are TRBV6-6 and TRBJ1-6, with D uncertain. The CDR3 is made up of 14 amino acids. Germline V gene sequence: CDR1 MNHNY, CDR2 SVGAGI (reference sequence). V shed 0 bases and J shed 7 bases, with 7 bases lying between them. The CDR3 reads CASSYSGSNSPLHF. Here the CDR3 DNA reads TGTGCCAGCAGTTACTCGGGCAGCAATTCACCCCTCCACTTT.

The CDR3 here is CASIPWGYREHQPQHF. The CDR3 DNA sequence: TGTGCCAGCATACCCTGGGGATACAGGGAACATCAGCCCCAGCATTTT. The chain uses TRBV28 and TRBJ1-5; a possible D gene is TRBD1 (6 bases). V was trimmed by 7 bases and J by 5 bases, leaving 21 bases between them. The CDR3 is made up of 16 amino acids. Germline V gene data show CDR1 as MDHEN and CDR2 as SYDVKM.

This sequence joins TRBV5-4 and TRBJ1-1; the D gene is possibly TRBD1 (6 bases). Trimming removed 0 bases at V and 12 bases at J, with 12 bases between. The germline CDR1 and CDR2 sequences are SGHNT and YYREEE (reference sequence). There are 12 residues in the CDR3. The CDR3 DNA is TGTGCCAGCAGCTTGGACAGGGTAAAAACTTTCTTT. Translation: CASSLDRVKTFF.

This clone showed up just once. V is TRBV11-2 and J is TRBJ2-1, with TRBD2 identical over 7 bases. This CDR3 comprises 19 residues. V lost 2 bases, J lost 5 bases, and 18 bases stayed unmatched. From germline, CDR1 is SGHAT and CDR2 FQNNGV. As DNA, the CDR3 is TGTGCCAGCAGCTTATATATGTCAGCGGGGAGGGAGTGGCACAATGAGCAGTTCTTC. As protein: CASSLYMSAGREWHNEQFF.

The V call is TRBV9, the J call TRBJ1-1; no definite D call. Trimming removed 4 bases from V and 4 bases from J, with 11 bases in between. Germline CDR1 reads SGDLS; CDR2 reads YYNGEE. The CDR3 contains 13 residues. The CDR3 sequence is CASSRPSGTEAFF. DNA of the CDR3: TGTGCCAGCAGCAGGCCCTCGGGCACTGAAGCTTTCTTT.

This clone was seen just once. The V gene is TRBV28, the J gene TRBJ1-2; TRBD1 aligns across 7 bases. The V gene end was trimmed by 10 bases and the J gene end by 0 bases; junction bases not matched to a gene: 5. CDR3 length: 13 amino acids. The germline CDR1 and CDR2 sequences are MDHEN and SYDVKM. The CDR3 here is CATKGTANYGYTF. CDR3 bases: TGTGCCACTAAGGGGACAGCTAACTATGGCTACACCTTC.

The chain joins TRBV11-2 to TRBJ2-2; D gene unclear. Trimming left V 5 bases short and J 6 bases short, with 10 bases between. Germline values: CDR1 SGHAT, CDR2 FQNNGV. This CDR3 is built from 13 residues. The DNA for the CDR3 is TGTGCCAGCAGCCGCGGTTGGGCCGGGGAGCTGTTTTTT. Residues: CASSRGWAGELFF.

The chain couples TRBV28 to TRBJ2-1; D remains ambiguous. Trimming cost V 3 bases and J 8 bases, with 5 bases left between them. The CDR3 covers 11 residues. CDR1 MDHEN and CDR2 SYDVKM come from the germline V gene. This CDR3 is CASSFRDEQFF. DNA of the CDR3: TGTGCCAGCAGTTTTCGAGATGAGCAGTTCTTC.

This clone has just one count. The CDR3 loop is CATSDPGLSGGINEQFF. CDR3 nucleotide sequence: TGTGCCACCAGTGATCCCGGACTAAGCGGGGGTATAAATGAGCAGTTCTTC. The chain recombines TRBV24-1 with TRBJ2-1; 8 bases match TRBD2. Germline CDR1 KGHDR, CDR2 SFDVKD. V trimming: 3 bases; J trimming: 7 bases; junction bases outside the gene matches: 13. The length of the CDR3 is 17 residues.

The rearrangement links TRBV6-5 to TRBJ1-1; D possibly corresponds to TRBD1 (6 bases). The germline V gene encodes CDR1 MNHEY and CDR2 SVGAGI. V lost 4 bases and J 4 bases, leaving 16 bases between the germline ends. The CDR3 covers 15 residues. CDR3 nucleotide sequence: TGTGCCAGCAGTTCAGTTCAAGGACAGACCACTGAAGCTTTCTTT. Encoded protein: CASSSVQGQTTEAFF.

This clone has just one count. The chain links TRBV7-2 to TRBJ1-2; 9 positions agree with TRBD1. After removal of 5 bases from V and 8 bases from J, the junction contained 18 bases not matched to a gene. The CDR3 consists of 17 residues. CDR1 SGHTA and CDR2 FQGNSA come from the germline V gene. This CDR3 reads CASSPSFPGQGSQGYTF. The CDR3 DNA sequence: TGTGCCAGCAGCCCTTCCTTCCCGGGACAGGGTTCCCAAGGCTACACCTTC.

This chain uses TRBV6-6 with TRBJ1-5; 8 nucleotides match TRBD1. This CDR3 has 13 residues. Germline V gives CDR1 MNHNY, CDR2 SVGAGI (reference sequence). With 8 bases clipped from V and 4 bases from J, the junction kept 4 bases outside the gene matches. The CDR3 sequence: CASLTGVNQPQHF. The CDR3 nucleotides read TGTGCCAGCCTGACAGGGGTTAATCAGCCCCAGCATTTT.

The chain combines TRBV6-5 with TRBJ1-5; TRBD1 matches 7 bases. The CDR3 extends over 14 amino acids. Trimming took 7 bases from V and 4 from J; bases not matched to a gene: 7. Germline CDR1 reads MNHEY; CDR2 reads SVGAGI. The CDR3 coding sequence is TGTGCCAGCACTTGGGGGACAGTAAATCAGCCCCAGCATTTT. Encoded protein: CASTWGTVNQPQHF.

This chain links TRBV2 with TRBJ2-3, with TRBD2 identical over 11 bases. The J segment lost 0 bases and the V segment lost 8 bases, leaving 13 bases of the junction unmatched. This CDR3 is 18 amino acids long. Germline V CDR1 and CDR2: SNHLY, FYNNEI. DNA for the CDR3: TGTGCCAGCTGGGGACTAGCGGTCCCCTACAAGAGCACAGATACGCAGTATTTT. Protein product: CASWGLAVPYKSTDTQYF.

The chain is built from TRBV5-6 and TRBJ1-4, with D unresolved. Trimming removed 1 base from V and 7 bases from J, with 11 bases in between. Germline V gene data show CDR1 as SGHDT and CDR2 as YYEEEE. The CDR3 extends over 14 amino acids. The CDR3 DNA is TGTGCCAGCAGCTTGAACGGGTTGAGTGAAAAACTGTTTTTT. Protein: CASSLNGLSEKLFF.

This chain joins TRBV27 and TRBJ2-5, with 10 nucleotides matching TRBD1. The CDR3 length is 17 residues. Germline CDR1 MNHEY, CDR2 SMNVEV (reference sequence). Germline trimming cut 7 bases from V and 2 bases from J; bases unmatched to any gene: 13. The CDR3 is CASTHTWDRGRQETQYF. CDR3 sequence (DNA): TGTGCCAGCACTCATACATGGGACAGGGGCCGACAAGAGACCCAGTACTTC.

This chain's CDR3 is CASSFGGRGTEAFF. CDR3 DNA sequence: TGTGCCAGCAGCTTCGGGGGGAGGGGGACTGAAGCTTTCTTT. The chain has TRBV11-2 and TRBJ1-1, with a weak D call TRBD1 (6 bases). V was trimmed by 3 bases and J by 5 bases, leaving 13 bases between them. Germline-derived CDR1 and CDR2 are SGHAT and FQNNGV. The CDR3 runs to 14 residues.

CDR3 loop: CASSYTLRTANTGELFF. In nucleotides, the CDR3 is TGTGCCAGCAGCTACACATTACGGACAGCGAACACCGGGGAGCTGTTTTTT. The chain is built from TRBV7-9 and TRBJ2-2; a weak D match, TRBD1 (6 bases). The length of the CDR3 is 17 residues. Trimming removed 4 bases from V and 0 bases from J, with 15 bases in between. Germline CDR1 reads SEHNR; CDR2 reads FQNEAQ (reference sequence). The variable domain in full, completed from reference TRBV7-9 and TRBJ2-2, reads DTGVSQNPRHKITKRGQNVTFRCDPISEHNRLYWYRQTLGQGPEFLTYFQNEAQLEKSRLLSDRFSAERPKGSFSTLEIQRTEQGDSAMYLCASSYTLRTANTGELFFGEGSRLTVL.

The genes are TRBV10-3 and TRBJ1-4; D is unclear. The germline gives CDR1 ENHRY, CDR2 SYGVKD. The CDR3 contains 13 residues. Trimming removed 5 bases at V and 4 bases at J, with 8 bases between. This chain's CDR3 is CAISPVRNEKLFF. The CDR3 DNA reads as TGTGCCATCAGTCCCGTCCGTAATGAAAAACTGTTTTTT.

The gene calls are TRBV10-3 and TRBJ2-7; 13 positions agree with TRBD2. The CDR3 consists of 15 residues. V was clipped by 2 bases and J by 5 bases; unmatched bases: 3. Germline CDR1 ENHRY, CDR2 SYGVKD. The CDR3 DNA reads TGTGCCATCAGTGAGAGAGGACTAGCGGGAGACGAGCAGTACTTC. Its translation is CAISERGLAGDEQYF.

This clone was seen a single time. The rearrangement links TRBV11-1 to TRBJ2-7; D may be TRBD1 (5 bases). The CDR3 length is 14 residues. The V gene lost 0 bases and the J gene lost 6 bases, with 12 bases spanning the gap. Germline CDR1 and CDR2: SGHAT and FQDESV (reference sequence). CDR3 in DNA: TGTGCCAGCAGCTTAGCGCCAGGGTCAGGCGAGCAGTACTTC. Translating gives CASSLAPGSGEQYF.

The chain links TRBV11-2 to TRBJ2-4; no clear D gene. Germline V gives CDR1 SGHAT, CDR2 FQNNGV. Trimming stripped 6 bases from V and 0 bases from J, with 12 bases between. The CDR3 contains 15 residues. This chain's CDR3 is CASSTARRAKNIQYF. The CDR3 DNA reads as TGTGCCAGCAGTACAGCCCGCAGAGCCAAAAACATTCAGTACTTC.

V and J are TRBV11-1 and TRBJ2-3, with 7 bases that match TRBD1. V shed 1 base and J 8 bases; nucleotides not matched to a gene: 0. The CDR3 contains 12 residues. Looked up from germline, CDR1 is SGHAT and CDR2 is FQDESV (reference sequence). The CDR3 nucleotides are TGTGCCAGCAGCTTAGACAGGGGTACGCAGTATTTT. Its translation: CASSLDRGTQYF.

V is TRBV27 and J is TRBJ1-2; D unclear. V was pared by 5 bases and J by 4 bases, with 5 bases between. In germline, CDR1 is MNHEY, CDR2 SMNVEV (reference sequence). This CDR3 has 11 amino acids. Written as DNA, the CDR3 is TGTGCCAGCAGTCCCGGCTATGGCTACACCTTC. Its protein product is CASSPGYGYTF.

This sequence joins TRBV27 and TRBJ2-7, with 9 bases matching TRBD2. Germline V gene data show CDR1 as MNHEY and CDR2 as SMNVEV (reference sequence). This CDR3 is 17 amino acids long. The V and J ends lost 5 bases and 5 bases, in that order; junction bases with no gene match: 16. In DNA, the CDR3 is TGTGCCAGCAGTCCCCAACCAGGGGCGGGGGGGAACCACGAGCAGTACTTC. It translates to CASSPQPGAGGNHEQYF.

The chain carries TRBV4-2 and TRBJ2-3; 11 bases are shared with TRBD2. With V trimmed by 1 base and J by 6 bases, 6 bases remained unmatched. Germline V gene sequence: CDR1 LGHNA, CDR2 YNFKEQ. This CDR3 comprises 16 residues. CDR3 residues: CASSQVTSGNVDTQYF. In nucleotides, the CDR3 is TGTGCCAGCAGCCAAGTGACTAGCGGGAATGTTGATACGCAGTATTTT.

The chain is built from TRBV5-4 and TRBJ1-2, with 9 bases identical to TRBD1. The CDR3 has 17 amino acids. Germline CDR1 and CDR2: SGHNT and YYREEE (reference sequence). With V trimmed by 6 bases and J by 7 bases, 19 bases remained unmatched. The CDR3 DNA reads TGTGCCAGCACCTCAACACTCATAACAGGGGGCGTTGGTGGCTACACCTTC. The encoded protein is CASTSTLITGGVGGYTF.

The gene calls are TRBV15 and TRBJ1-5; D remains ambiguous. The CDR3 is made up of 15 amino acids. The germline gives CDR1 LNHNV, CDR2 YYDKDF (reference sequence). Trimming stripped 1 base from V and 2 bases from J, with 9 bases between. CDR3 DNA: TGTGCCACCAGCAGAGGGCGGTTCGGCAATCAGCCCCAGCATTTT. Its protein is CATSRGRFGNQPQHF.

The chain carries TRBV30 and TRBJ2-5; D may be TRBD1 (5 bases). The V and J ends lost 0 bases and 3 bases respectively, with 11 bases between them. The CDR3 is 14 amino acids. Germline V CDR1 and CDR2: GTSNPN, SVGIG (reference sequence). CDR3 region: CAWSVRGRKETQYF. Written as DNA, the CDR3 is TGTGCCTGGAGTGTAAGGGGCAGAAAAGAGACCCAGTACTTC.

The CDR3 DNA reads as TGTGCCAGCAGCACCAGAGCGGGAGGGCCTATCGGGGAGCTGTTTTTT. Its protein is CASSTRAGGPIGELFF. The rearrangement joins TRBV7-3 to TRBJ2-2; TRBD2 agrees at 10 bases. Germline V gene lookup returns CDR1 SGHTA and CDR2 FQGTGA. The junction had 10 bases not matched to a gene; V was cut back by 5 bases and J by 7 bases. The CDR3 contains 16 residues.